These 32 T cell receptor beta chains originate from one sample sequenced in a study of Ad26.COV2.S vaccination and SARS-CoV-2 variants. Documented treatment: some 20 received Ad26.COV2.S at low or high dose, single or two shots; 5 received placebo; per-sample allocation not given. Each sample was drawn 63 days after the first injection (of vaccine or placebo). Sequencing used immunoSEQ multiplex PCR; TCRdb keeps in-frame clones, though not all of them. The table shows about 350,000 clones, with 75% to 90% occurring only once. Sequencing was performed on peripheral blood, taken in a trial of Ad26.COV2.S vaccine versus placebo. Every receptor here comes from a person between 18 and 60 years old who received the Ad26.COV2.S COVID-19 vaccine or a placebo.

CDR3 sequence reads: CASSLGPIEGERGNQPQHF. The CDR3 region has the DNA TGTGCCAGCAGCTTGGGGCCTATCGAGGGGGAACGCGGCAATCAGCCCCAGCATTTT. The chain recombines TRBV5-6 with TRBJ1-5, with D possibly TRBD1 on 6 matching bases. The V gene's germline CDR1 is SGHDT and CDR2 YYEEEE. V was clipped by 0 bases and J by 2 bases, with 21 bases between them. The CDR3 runs 19 residues.

This chain uses TRBV5-4 with TRBJ2-5, with D perhaps given as TRBD1 or TRBD2 (5 bases each). The germline V gene encodes CDR1 SGHNT and CDR2 YYREEE (reference sequence). The V end lost 0 bases, the J end lost 5 bases, and 14 bases lay between the germline ends. The CDR3 spans 15 residues. The CDR3 DNA reads as TGTGCCAGCAGCTTGGCCAACGGGGCGCTTGAGACCCAGTACTTC. It is translated as CASSLANGALETQYF.

The chain combines TRBV19 with TRBJ1-4; the D gene is possibly TRBD1 (5 bases). V lost 5 bases, J lost 3 bases, and 13 bases lay in between. CDR3 size: 15 residues. In germline, CDR1 is LNHDA, CDR2 SQIVND (reference sequence). The CDR3 DNA follows: TGTGCCAGTAGTCCCGGGGCGGCGTCTAATGAAAAACTGTTTTTT. It codes for CASSPGAASNEKLFF.

The rearrangement joins TRBV5-3 to TRBJ1-5; 7 bases align to TRBD1. TRBV5-3 is an ORF for which the function is uncertain. V trimming: 2 bases; J trimming: 6 bases; junction bases outside the gene matches: 8. The CDR3 has 15 amino acids. For the CDR3, the DNA is TGTGCCAGAAGCTTTAGAGGACAGGCTATTCAGCCCCAGCATTTT. Residues: CARSFRGQAIQPQHF.

This clone ranks as medium-sized. At the DNA level, this CDR3 is encoded by other sequences in the same sample as well. The V gene is TRBV19, the J gene TRBJ2-7; 8 nucleotides line up with TRBD1. CDR1 and CDR2 (germline): LNHDA, SQIVND (reference sequence). The CDR3 runs 11 residues. J gave up 4 bases and V 9 bases, and 2 bases lay outside the gene matches. In nucleotides, the CDR3 is TGTGCCAGCCGACAGGGGTACGAGCAGTACTTC. Translating it yields CASRQGYEQYF.

This chain links TRBV4-3 with TRBJ2-3; 9 bases match TRBD1. V lost 4 bases to trimming and J lost 4 bases; unmatched junction nucleotides: 6. The CDR3 sequence is 15 residues long. Germline CDR1 is LGHNA and CDR2 is YSLEER. This CDR3 reads CASSRRGQGPDTQYF. In DNA form, the CDR3 reads TGCGCCAGCAGCCGGAGGGGACAGGGCCCAGATACGCAGTATTTT.

This clone was seen a handful of times. This sequence joins TRBV10-1 and TRBJ2-2; TRBD1 matches 10 bases. The CDR3 has 16 residues. Germline CDR1 reads WNHNN; CDR2 reads SYGVQD (reference sequence). Trimming took 6 bases from V and 4 from J; bases not matched to a gene: 8. CDR3 DNA: TGCGCCAGCAGCGCCGGGACAGGGGTCCGCACCGGGGAGCTGTTTTTT. Amino acids: CASSAGTGVRTGELFF.

This chain links TRBV12-5 with TRBJ1-1; the D is unclear. The V end was cut by 4 bases, the J end by 12 bases, with 15 bases between. In germline, CDR1 is LGHNT, CDR2 FRNRAP. The CDR3 totals 12 residues. CDR3 DNA: TGTGCTAGTGGTTCCACAGCCCGCGGGTCTTTCTTT. Protein product: CASGSTARGSFF.

The rearrangement links TRBV29-1 to TRBJ1-1, with D maybe TRBD1 (5 bases). Germline V CDR1 and CDR2: SQVTM, ANQGSEA. The V and J ends lost 4 bases and 0 bases respectively, with 9 bases between them. The CDR3 runs to 13 residues. This chain's CDR3 is CSVARGMNTEAFF. For the CDR3, the DNA is TGCAGCGTTGCGAGGGGAATGAACACTGAAGCTTTCTTT.

A few counts support this clone. V gene TRBV4-2 combines with J gene TRBJ1-5; D remains unclear. V gave up 4 bases and J gave up 1 base, with 14 bases separating them. Germline loops: CDR1 LGHNA, CDR2 YNFKEQ. This CDR3 has 16 amino acids. CDR3 protein: CASSPEAGRSNQPQHF. The CDR3 nucleotides are TGTGCCAGCAGCCCGGAGGCGGGTAGGAGCAATCAGCCCCAGCATTTT.

The V call is TRBV12-3 or TRBV12-4, the J call TRBJ1-5; D uncertain. V lost 3 bases and J lost 11, with 11 bases in between. CDR3 size: 12 residues. The CDR3 DNA reads TGTGCCAGCAGTTTCCGGTCCCTGGCCCAGCATTTT. Its protein is CASSFRSLAQHF.

This CDR3 reads CASSSPTDAFF. The CDR3 coding sequence is TGTGCCAGCAGTTCCCCGACGGACGCTTTCTTT. This chain joins TRBV12-3 or TRBV12-4 and TRBJ1-1; D is undetermined. V shed 4 bases and J shed 11 bases, with 11 bases lying between them. CDR3 length equals 11 residues.

V is TRBV15 and J is TRBJ1-3; D not certain. The germline V and J ends were trimmed by 1 base and 6 bases, with 7 bases remaining between them. This CDR3 has 13 residues. CDR1 LNHNV and CDR2 YYDKDF come from the germline V gene (reference sequence). The CDR3 loop reads CATSRARQNTIYF. The CDR3 region has the DNA TGTGCCACCAGCAGAGCCCGGCAAAACACCATATATTTT.

The chain combines TRBV28 with TRBJ2-4, with TRBD1 matching over 11 bases. The CDR3 is 16 residues long. J lost 7 bases, V lost 4 bases, and 9 bases had no gene match. Germline CDR1 MDHEN, CDR2 SYDVKM. CDR3 nucleotide sequence: TGTGCCAGCAGTTCCCCCGGACAGGGGGCGCTTAACATTCAGTACTTC. Encoded protein: CASSSPGQGALNIQYF.

This clone was recorded only once. This chain uses TRBV5-6 with TRBJ2-7, with 16 bases matching TRBD2. Germline lookup yields CDR1 SGHDT and CDR2 YYEEEE. This CDR3 spans 16 amino acids. V lost 4 bases and J lost 3; bases outside the gene matches: 4. The CDR3 DNA is TGTGCCAGCAGCCTGGGACTAGCGGGGGGGTTCTACGAGCAGTACTTC. It encodes CASSLGLAGGFYEQYF.

This chain connects TRBV11-2 to TRBJ2-7, with 9 bases that match TRBD1. CDR3 size: 16 residues. The J segment lost 4 bases and the V segment lost 3 bases, leaving 10 bases of the junction unmatched. Germline CDR1 is SGHAT and CDR2 is FQNNGV. CDR3 sequence: CASSFGTGMGVYEQYF. Here the CDR3 DNA reads TGTGCCAGCAGCTTTGGGACAGGGATGGGGGTATACGAGCAGTACTTC. Complete variable domain (other parts from reference TRBV11-2 and TRBJ2-7): EAGVAQSPRYKIIEKRQSVAFWCNPISGHATLYWYQQILGQGPKLLIQFQNNGVVDDSQLPKDRFSAERLKGVDSTLKIQPAKLEDSAVYLCASSFGTGMGVYEQYFGPGTRLTVT.

This clone is a singleton in its sample. V usage is TRBV24-1 and J usage is TRBJ2-5, with no clear D. Per the germline V gene, CDR1 is KGHDR and CDR2 is SFDVKD. V was trimmed by 6 bases and J by 2 bases, leaving 9 bases between them. There are 13 residues in the CDR3. The CDR3, as DNA: TGTGCCACCAGTCTCTCGCCACAAGAGACCCAGTACTTC. It codes for CATSLSPQETQYF.

The chain couples TRBV6-5 to TRBJ2-7; 10 bases are a match to TRBD1. V shed 6 bases and J 4 bases; nucleotides not matched to a gene: 6. The CDR3 length is 14 residues. Germline loops: CDR1 MNHEY, CDR2 SVGAGI. CDR3 nucleotide sequence: TGTGCCAGCAGCCTTGACAGGGGGCCATACGAGCAGTACTTC. Its translation is CASSLDRGPYEQYF.

This sequence joins TRBV3-1 (or the pseudogene TRBV3-2) and TRBJ1-1, with TRBD1 matching 7 bases. In germline, CDR1 is LGHDT, CDR2 YNNKEL (reference sequence). The J segment lost 5 bases and the V segment lost 4 bases, leaving 7 bases of the junction unmatched. The CDR3 totals 14 residues. CDR3 amino acids: CASSPRRGGTEAFF. CDR3 sequence (DNA): TGTGCCAGCAGCCCCCGCAGGGGGGGGACTGAAGCTTTCTTT.

This clone came up a few times. The CDR3: CASSQAWGPNNYGYTF. The CDR3 DNA follows: TGTGCCAGTAGTCAAGCATGGGGGCCGAATAACTATGGCTACACCTTC. The chain combines TRBV19 with TRBJ1-2; TRBD1 might be the D (6 bases). The germline CDR1 and CDR2 sequences are LNHDA and SQIVND (reference sequence). Trimming shortened V by 5 bases and J by 1 base, and 17 bases separated the two germline ends. The CDR3 has 16 residues. The whole variable domain, remainder taken from reference TRBV19 and TRBJ1-2, is DGGITQSPKYLFRKEGQNVTLSCEQNLNHDAMYWYRQDPGQGLRLIYYSQIVNDFQKGDIAEGYSVSREKKESFPLTVTSAQKNPTAFYLCASSQAWGPNNYGYTFGSGTRLTVV.

On this clone: The same CDR3 can be traced to other DNA sequences in this sample. This sequence joins TRBV11-3 and TRBJ1-1; unclear D gene. Germline V gene data show CDR1 as SGHNT and CDR2 as YENEEA. The CDR3 length is 13 residues. V shed 3 bases and J shed 1 base, with 6 bases lying between them. CDR3 in amino acids: CASSFSRNTEAFF. The DNA of the CDR3 is TGTGCCAGCAGCTTTTCTAGGAACACTGAAGCTTTCTTT.

As regards this clone: The junction and the germline gene differ at one end; a read error may be behind it. V is TRBV5-5 and J is TRBJ1-1; D ambiguous. Germline CDR1 is SGHKS and CDR2 is YYEKEE (reference sequence). The CDR3 runs to 15 residues. In DNA, the CDR3 is TGTGCCAGCAACTTGGACTGGGGATCGGCCACTGAAGCTTTCTTT. Protein: CASNLDWGSATEAFF.

The CDR3: CATATGSNQPQHF. The DNA for the CDR3 is TGTGCCACCGCAACAGGGAGCAATCAGCCCCAGCATTTT. This chain joins TRBV24-1 and TRBJ1-5; the D gene is possibly TRBD1 (6 bases). Deletions cut 9 bases from V and 1 base from J, with 9 bases between. This CDR3 is 13 amino acids long. Germline values: CDR1 KGHDR, CDR2 SFDVKD.

This clone showed up just a few times. The CDR3 DNA follows: TGTGCCAGTAGTCCGGACCGCCGAAGGAGCGAGCAGTACTTC. It translates to CASSPDRRRSEQYF. The gene calls are TRBV19 and TRBJ2-7; D gene unclear. Germline loops: CDR1 LNHDA, CDR2 SQIVND (reference sequence). Deletions cut 5 bases from V and 6 bases from J, with 17 bases between. The CDR3 length is 14 residues.

V gene TRBV5-4 combines with J gene TRBJ1-2; TRBD1 aligns across 10 bases. The CDR3 totals 13 residues. Germline V lookup: CDR1 SGHNT, CDR2 YYREEE (reference sequence). Unmatched junction bases numbered 1, after V lost 4 bases and J lost 4 bases. CDR3 nucleotide sequence: TGTGCCAGCAGCCGGACAGGGGGCTATGGCTACACCTTC. Protein sequence: CASSRTGGYGYTF.

The rearrangement links TRBV28 to TRBJ2-7; no reliable D call. Germline V gives CDR1 MDHEN, CDR2 SYDVKM. The CDR3 is 13 amino acids. V was clipped by 5 bases and J by 2 bases, with 10 bases between them. The DNA of the CDR3 is TGTGCCAGCAGTCACACCCCTACCTACGAGCAGTACTTC. It encodes CASSHTPTYEQYF.

The V call is TRBV19, the J call TRBJ1-6; D perhaps matches TRBD1 (5 bases). The ends were cut back, 5 bases at V and 11 bases at J, with 10 bases in the middle. This CDR3 has 12 amino acids. CDR1 and CDR2 (germline): LNHDA, SQIVND (reference sequence). CDR3 nucleotide sequence: TGTGCCAGTAGTCCCAGGGATGCACCCCTCCACTTT. Translation gives CASSPRDAPLHF.

The rearrangement uses TRBV7-8 and TRBJ2-1, with D unclear. Trimming pared 5 bases from V and 6 bases from J, leaving 8 bases between. CDR1 and CDR2 (germline): SGHVS, FQNEAQ. The CDR3 contains 12 residues. CDR3 in amino acids: CASSPLGNEQFF. CDR3 in DNA: TGTGCCAGCAGCCCTCTAGGCAATGAGCAGTTCTTC.

This chain connects TRBV15 to TRBJ2-3; perhaps TRBD1 as D (5 bases). The CDR3 extends over 15 amino acids. Trimming removed 0 bases from V and 2 bases from J, with 9 bases in between. The germline V gene encodes CDR1 LNHNV and CDR2 YYDKDF (reference sequence). In DNA form, the CDR3 reads TGTGCCACCAGCAGAGATCCAGGGATCACAGATACGCAGTATTTT. It translates to CATSRDPGITDTQYF.

The chain is built from TRBV30 and TRBJ2-5, with D unresolved. Per germline, CDR1 GTSNPN and CDR2 SVGIG (reference sequence). V lost 0 bases and J lost 0, with 8 bases in between. CDR3 length equals 14 residues. CDR3 DNA sequence: TGTGCCTGGAGTGTAGGTGGAGACCAAGAGACCCAGTACTTC. This encodes CAWSVGGDQETQYF.

The J gene is TRBJ1-3, the V gene TRBV20-1, with D perhaps matching TRBD1 (5 bases). From germline, CDR1 is DFQATT and CDR2 SNEGSKA (reference sequence). The germline V and J ends were trimmed by 3 bases and 0 bases, with 12 bases remaining between them. The CDR3 consists of 15 residues. DNA of the CDR3: TGCAGTGCTAGTGGGGCGGTGGGCTCTGGAAACACCATATATTTT. Translating gives CSASGAVGSGNTIYF.

The J gene is TRBJ1-3, the V gene TRBV29-1; D not certain. The germline CDR1 and CDR2 sequences are SQVTM and ANQGSEA. Trimming removed 3 bases from V and 6 bases from J, with 9 bases in between. This CDR3 is 12 amino acids long. The CDR3 loop is CSVDATANTIYF. The CDR3 region has the DNA TGCAGCGTTGATGCCACGGCAAACACCATATATTTT.